This T cell receptor (beta chain) was identified during a study of identical twins (dated by TCRdb to about 2016). A note on the overall study: The study deep-sequenced TCR alpha and beta repertoires from monozygotic twins, unrelated adults of various ages and cord blood to test whether fetal clonotypes persist. To rule out contamination, the twin experiments were replicated at different times with different library preparation protocols. Study-wide findings and limitations: Conclusions relied on cross-sectional statistical analysis, since the same donors could not be followed over many years. Recombination models systematically underestimated out-of-frame TCR alpha sharing in monozygotic twins but agreed with sharing between unrelated individuals. In beta out-of-frame sequences, excess twin sharing was weaker, because having fewer shared sequences lowered the signal-to-noise ratio. Fewer insertions were carried by abundant cord blood beta clonotypes; a weaker similar trend was observed in young adult naive repertoires, while no such trend was observed in memory repertoires. Invariant T cells such as MAIT and iNKT could partly confound zero-insertion analyses, though diverse VJ usage argued against this for most clonotypes. Out-of-frame TCR alpha sequences shared between twins showed an excess of low generation-probability sequences compared with coincidental sharing between unrelated individuals.

As concerns this clonotype: This receptor's antigen is unknown. Base qualities are missing; no much larger clone stands one base away.

The protocol used for the library was 5' RACE. Sequencing relied on an Illumina HiSeq 2000. A universal primer binding site was introduced by template switching, and a unique molecular identifier was present in the final cDNA, enabling accurate counting of TCR cDNA molecules. Specific primers in the conserved constant-segment region were used to synthesize first-strand cDNA for TCR alpha and beta chains. To control for contamination, each cDNA library was double barcoded with a SMART-Mk sample barcode plus Illumina barcodes. TruSeq adapter sequences, together with Illumina sample barcodes, were added in two successive PCR steps. TCR alpha and beta cDNA libraries were sequenced on the Illumina HiSeq platform with custom primers. The authors' pipeline ran thus. MiGEC processed the raw reads to extract unique molecular identifiers, while MiXCR was used to determine the CDR3 positions. Recombination models were inferred per individual with the repgenHMM and IGoR tools using an EM algorithm. The analysis of shared clonotypes was done with the tcR package in R, with sharing normalized by the product of cloneset sizes. To study raw recombination free of thymic and clonal selection effects, out-of-frame nonproductive sequences were analyzed. TCRdb cleaned the public reads at Q25 with fastp, built clones with MiXCR and kept in-frame beta chains. Every CDR3 protein is listed once, alongside the most common genes and DNA of its rows. The V and J calls follow TCRdb's processing rather than the paper's. The sample data list about 520,000 distinct CDR3 sequences, and 22% of these were observed just once. The ten most abundant clones make up about 0.91% of the sample.

Trimming removed 4 bases from V and 6 bases from J, leaving 15 bases between the germline ends. The CDR3 measures 15 amino acids from cysteine to phenylalanine. Only the CDR3 region is kept as DNA, spanning 45 bases read in frame from base 1. Taken from the germline V gene, the CDR1 and CDR2 loops are KGHDR and SFDVKD. All donors were healthy Caucasians. Three pairs of female monozygotic twins, all aged about 18 to 30 years, were included in the twin cohort. Positive isolation kits from Invitrogen were used to isolate the CD4+ and CD8+ T cell populations. The same data also contributed to another study, on T cells expressing NK-cell markers. As that second paper reports: Roughly 8 donors provided sorted CD3+CD56+NKG2C+, CD3+CD56+NKG2C- and CD3+CD56-NKG2C+ T-cell subsets, whose TCR beta-chain repertoires were profiled. Among the eight sequenced donors, only one was HCMV-seronegative, while the other seven were HCMV-seropositive. In several experiments an anti-gammadeltaTCR antibody was added to restrict sorting to alphabetaTCR-expressing T cells. In over 5 donors, the dominant CD3+CD56+NKG2C+ clonotypes were among the top 10 CD8+ clonotypes and accounted for roughly 1.0-8% of CD8+ T cells. Those dominant clonotypes were again the most abundant among CD3+CD56-NKG2C+ cells in a handful of donors, at about 25-60.1%. It remained unclear whether the expanded NKG2C-expressing T cell clones were specific for HCMV antigens. All eight donors whose samples were sequenced were randomly selected healthy volunteers, three of them men and five women. A commercial ELISA kit detecting HCMV-specific IgG in serum was used to determine HCMV serostatus. MIGEC was used to demultiplex reads and group reads by UMI, and MiTCR was used to assemble and quantify clonotypes. Only TCR cDNA sequences supported by at least two reads were kept to exclude erroneous sequences. The tcR package was used for downstream repertoire analysis, and clonotypes were matched across fractions by CDR3 nucleotide sequence plus V segment. VDJmatch was used to annotate antigen specificity against VDJdb, with one amino acid substitution in CDR3 allowed.

This receptor was identified in a woman aged 18-30 years in good health. Sample: CD4+ T cells sorted from blood. The receptor chain draws on TRBV24-1 and TRBJ2-1; the D match is possibly TRBD1 or TRBD2, with 7 bases aligned in each. The nucleotide sequence is TGTGCCACCAGTGAGGGGGGGACAGCTGGCAATGAGCAGTTCTTC. Its protein reads: CATSEGGTAGNEQFF.